A selection of T cell receptor beta chains follows, all from one sample in a study of T cell responses to AZD1222 COVID-19 vaccine. Assay: immunoSEQ multiplex PCR; the TCRdb copy retains only in-frame clones and omits some. The top ten clones hold 1.5% to 2% of a sample with 150,000 to 190,000 clones, 90% of them seen once. Source: peripheral blood, taken on day 0 of AZD1222 vaccination. The receptors were gathered from an adult in good health. Each CDR3 is given with its conserved first and last residue. D genes are given only for firm matches. Not every row has a clone size; where given, it reads once, few, many or a size class.

TRBJ2-7	TRBV2	once	-	CASSENTVTRHEQYF	TGTGCCAGCAGTGAAAACACGGTAACGCGGCACGAGCAGTACTTC
TRBJ1-4	TRBV7-2	-	-	CASNRYGGSNEKLFF	TGTGCCAGCAACCGTTACGGGGGCAGTAATGAAAAACTGTTTTTT
TRBJ2-3	TRBV6-5	once	TRBD2	CASSYDGGRNEDTQYF	TGTGCCAGCAGTTACGACGGCGGGAGGAACGAAGATACGCAGTATTTT
TRBJ2-5	TRBV24-1	few	TRBD2	CATSASGTSDETQYF	TGTGCCACCAGTGCCTCAGGGACTAGCGATGAGACCCAGTACTTC
TRBJ1-1	TRBV4-3	-	-	CASSQEVRVTEAFF	TGCGCCAGCAGCCAAGAGGTAAGGGTAACTGAAGCTTTCTTT
TRBJ2-2	TRBV4-3	-	-	CASSQELRNTGELFF	TGCGCCAGCAGCCAAGAATTGAGGAACACCGGGGAGCTGTTTTTT
TRBJ1-1	TRBV15	once	-	CATRYVARRAQNTEAFF	TGTGCCACCAGGTATGTTGCCCGGAGAGCACAAAACACTGAAGCTTTCTTT
TRBJ1-2	TRBV28	-	-	CASSFSLGGSGYGYTF	TGTGCCAGCAGTTTTTCCCTCGGGGGGTCTGGCTATGGCTACACCTTC
TRBJ2-1	TRBV5-1	-	-	CASGRGGEGGTEQFF	TGCGCCAGCGGGCGAGGCGGGGAAGGGGGGACTGAGCAGTTCTTC
TRBJ2-1	TRBV9	-	-	CASSPLGPNLNNEQFF	TGTGCCAGCAGCCCCTTGGGACCTAACCTAAACAATGAGCAGTTCTTC
TRBJ2-7	TRBV6-1	-	-	CASSEAGVSYEQYF	TGTGCCAGCAGTGAAGCTGGGGTCTCCTACGAGCAGTACTTC
TRBJ1-1	TRBV7-3	few	-	CASKSGQVAEAFF	TGTGCCAGCAAATCAGGGCAGGTCGCTGAAGCTTTCTTT
TRBJ2-3	TRBV30	-	-	CAWSVGATSTDTQYF	TGTGCCTGGAGTGTAGGGGCCACTAGCACAGATACGCAGTATTTT
TRBJ1-1	TRBV28	-	TRBD1	CASSHDRGTTEAFF	TGTGCCAGCAGCCATGACAGGGGAACCACTGAAGCTTTCTTT
TRBJ2-7	TRBV11-1	-	-	CASSLLVTGFAYEQYF	TGTGCCAGCAGCTTACTCGTGACAGGATTTGCCTACGAGCAGTACTTC
TRBJ1-6	TRBV21-1	-	-	CASSKAKAGIVNSPLHF	TGTGCCAGCAGCAAAGCGAAGGCAGGGATAGTTAATTCACCCCTCCACTTT
TRBJ1-1	TRBV28	-	-	CASRGRQGILNTEAFF	TGTGCCAGCAGAGGGCGCCAGGGGATCCTGAACACTGAAGCTTTCTTT
TRBJ1-4	TRBV16	-	-	CASSGSGATNEKLFF	TGTGCCAGCAGCGGATCAGGAGCAACTAATGAAAAACTGTTTTTT
TRBJ1-4	TRBV10-3	-	-	CAISEGLSEKLFF	TGTGCCATCAGTGAGGGCCTGAGCGAAAAACTGTTTTTT
TRBJ2-7	TRBV3-1/TRBV3-2	-	TRBD1	CASSQWGRQGQTYEQYF	TGTGCCAGCAGCCAATGGGGCCGACAGGGACAAACCTACGAGCAGTACTTC
TRBJ1-1	TRBV6-2/TRBV6-3	-	TRBD1	CASSYHDRVGAFF	TGTGCCAGCAGTTACCACGACAGGGTTGGGGCTTTCTTT
TRBJ2-7	TRBV2	-	-	CASSEVRLSYEQYF	TGTGCCAGCAGTGAAGTCCGGCTGTCCTACGAGCAGTACTTC